This T cell receptor (beta chain) was retrieved from a study of identical twins. V lost 0 bases, J lost 6 bases, and 12 bases lay in between. This CDR3 spans 15 amino acids. Germline lookup yields CDR1 LGHDT and CDR2 YNNKEL (reference sequence). Using its own MiXCR run on the 5' RACE reads, TCRdb lists one record per CDR3 protein. The sample consists of some 900,000 distinct CDR3 sequences, about 12% of them appearing once. This same sample was also taken into another study, of yellow fever vaccine responses in identical twins.

Sequencing was done on a sample of PBMCs. The sequence was obtained from a woman younger than 30 in good health. The chain is built from TRBV3-1 and TRBJ2-1, with D tentatively TRBD1 (5 bases). The CDR3 DNA sequence: TGTGCCAGCAGCCAAGACAGGGTTTGGGCCAATGAGCAGTTCTTC. The encoded protein is CASSQDRVWANEQFF.